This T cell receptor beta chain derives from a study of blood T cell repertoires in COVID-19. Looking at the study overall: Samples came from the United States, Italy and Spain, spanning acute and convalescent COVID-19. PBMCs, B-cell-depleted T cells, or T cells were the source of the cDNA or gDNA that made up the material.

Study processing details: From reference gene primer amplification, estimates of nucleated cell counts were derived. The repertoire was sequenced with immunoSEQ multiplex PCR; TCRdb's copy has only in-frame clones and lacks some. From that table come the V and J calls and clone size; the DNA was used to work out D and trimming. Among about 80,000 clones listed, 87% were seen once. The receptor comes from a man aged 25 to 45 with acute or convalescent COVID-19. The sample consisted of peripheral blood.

The CDR3 protein is CASSFRAPLNGQNTGELFF. The CDR3 DNA reads as TGTGCCAGCAGCTTTCGAGCGCCCCTAAACGGCCAGAACACCGGGGAGCTGTTTTTT. The J gene is TRBJ2-2, the V gene TRBV6-6, with D unclear. The CDR3 totals 19 residues. The V end lost 6 bases, the J end lost 1 base, and 24 bases lay between the germline ends. Looked up from germline, CDR1 is MNHNY and CDR2 is SVGAGI (reference sequence).